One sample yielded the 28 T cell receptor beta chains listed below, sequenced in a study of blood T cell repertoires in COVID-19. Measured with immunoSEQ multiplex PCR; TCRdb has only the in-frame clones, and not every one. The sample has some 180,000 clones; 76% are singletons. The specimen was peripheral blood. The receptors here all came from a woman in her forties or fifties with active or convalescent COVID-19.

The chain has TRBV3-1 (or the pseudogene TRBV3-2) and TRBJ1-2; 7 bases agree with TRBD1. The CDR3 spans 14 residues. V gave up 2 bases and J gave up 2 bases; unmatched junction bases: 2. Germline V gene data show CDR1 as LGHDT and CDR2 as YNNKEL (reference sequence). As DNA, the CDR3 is TGTGCCAGCAGCCAAATGACAGGGAACTATGGCTACACCTTC. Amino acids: CASSQMTGNYGYTF.

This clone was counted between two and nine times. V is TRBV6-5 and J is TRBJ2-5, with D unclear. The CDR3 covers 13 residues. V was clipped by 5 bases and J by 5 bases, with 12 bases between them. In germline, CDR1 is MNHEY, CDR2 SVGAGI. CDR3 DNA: TGTGCCAGCAGTCCGGCCCCAGCGGAGACCCAGTACTTC. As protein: CASSPAPAETQYF.

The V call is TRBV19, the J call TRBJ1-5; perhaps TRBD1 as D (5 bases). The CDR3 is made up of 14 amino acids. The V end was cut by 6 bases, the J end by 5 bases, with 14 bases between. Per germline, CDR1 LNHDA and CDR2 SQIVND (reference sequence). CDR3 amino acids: CASRWGGRDQPQHF. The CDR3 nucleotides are TGTGCCAGTAGGTGGGGGGGGAGGGATCAGCCCCAGCATTTT.

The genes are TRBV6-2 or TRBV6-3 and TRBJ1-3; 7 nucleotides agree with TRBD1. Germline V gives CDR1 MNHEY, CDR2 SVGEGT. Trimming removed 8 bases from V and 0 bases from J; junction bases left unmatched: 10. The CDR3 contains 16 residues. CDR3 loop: CASGRGTAYSGNTIYF. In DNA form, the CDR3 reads TGTGCCAGCGGCCGGGGGACAGCCTACTCTGGAAACACCATATATTTT.

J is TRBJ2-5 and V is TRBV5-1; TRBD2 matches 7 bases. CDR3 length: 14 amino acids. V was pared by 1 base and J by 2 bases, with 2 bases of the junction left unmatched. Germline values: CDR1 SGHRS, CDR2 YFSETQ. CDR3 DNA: TGCGCCAGCAGCTTGAGGGGACTACAAGAGACCCAGTACTTC. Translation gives CASSLRGLQETQYF.

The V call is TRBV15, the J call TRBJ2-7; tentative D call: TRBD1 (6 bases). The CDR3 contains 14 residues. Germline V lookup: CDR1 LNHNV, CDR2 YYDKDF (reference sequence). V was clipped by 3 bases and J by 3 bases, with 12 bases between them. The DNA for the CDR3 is TGTGCCACCAGCAGCCACAGGGACGGCTACGAGCAGTACTTC. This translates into CATSSHRDGYEQYF.

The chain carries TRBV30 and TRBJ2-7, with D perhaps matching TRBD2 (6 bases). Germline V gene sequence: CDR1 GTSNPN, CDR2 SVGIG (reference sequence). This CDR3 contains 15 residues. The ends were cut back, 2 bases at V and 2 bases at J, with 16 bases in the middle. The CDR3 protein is CAWSIAAVKTYEQYF. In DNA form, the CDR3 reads TGTGCCTGGAGTATAGCGGCAGTGAAAACCTACGAGCAGTACTTC.

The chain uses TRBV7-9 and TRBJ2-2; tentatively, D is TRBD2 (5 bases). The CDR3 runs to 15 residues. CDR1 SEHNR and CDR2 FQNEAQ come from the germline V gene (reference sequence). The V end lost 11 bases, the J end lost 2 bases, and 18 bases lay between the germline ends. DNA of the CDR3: TGTGCCCTTCACCCGGGGTCGAAAAACACCGGGGAGCTGTTTTTT. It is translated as CALHPGSKNTGELFF.

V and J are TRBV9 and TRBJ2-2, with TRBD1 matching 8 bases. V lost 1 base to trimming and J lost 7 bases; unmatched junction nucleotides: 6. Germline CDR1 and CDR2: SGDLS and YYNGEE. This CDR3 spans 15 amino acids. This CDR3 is CASSVKAGGGGELFF. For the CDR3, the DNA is TGTGCCAGCAGCGTAAAGGCAGGGGGCGGCGGGGAGCTGTTTTTT.

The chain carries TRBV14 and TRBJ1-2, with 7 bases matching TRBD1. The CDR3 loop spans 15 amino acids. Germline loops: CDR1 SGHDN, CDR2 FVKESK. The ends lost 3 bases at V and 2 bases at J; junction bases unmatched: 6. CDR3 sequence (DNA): TGTGCCAGCAGCCATAGACAGGGAATAAACTATGGCTACACCTTC. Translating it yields CASSHRQGINYGYTF.

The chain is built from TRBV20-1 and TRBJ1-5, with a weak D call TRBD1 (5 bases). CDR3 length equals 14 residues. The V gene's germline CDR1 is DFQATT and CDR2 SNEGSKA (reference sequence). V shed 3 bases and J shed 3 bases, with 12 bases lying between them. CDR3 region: CSASQGRNNQPQHF. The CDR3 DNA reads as TGCAGTGCTAGTCAGGGAAGAAACAATCAGCCCCAGCATTTT.

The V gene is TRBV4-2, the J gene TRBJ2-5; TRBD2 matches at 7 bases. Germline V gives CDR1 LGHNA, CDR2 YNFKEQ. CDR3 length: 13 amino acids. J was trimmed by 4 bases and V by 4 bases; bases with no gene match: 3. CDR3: CASSRGGGETQYF. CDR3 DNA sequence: TGTGCCAGCAGCCGGGGGGGTGGAGAGACCCAGTACTTC.

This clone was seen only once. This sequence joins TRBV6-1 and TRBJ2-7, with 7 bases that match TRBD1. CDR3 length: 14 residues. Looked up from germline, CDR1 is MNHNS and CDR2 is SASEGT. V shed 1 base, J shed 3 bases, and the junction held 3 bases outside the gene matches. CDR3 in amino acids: CASSEGGGGYEQYF. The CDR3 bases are TGTGCCAGCAGTGAAGGAGGGGGCGGCTACGAGCAGTACTTC.

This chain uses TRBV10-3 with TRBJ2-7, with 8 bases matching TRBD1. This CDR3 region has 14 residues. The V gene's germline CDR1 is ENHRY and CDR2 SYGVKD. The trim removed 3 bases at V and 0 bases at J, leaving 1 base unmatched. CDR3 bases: TGTGCCATCAGTGATGGGACAGGCTCCTACGAGCAGTACTTC. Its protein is CAISDGTGSYEQYF.

The CDR3 nucleotides are TGTGCCAGCAGCTTCTCAGGGGTTTCCTACAATGAGCAGTTCTTC. It encodes CASSFSGVSYNEQFF. This chain joins TRBV7-9 and TRBJ2-1, with D tentatively TRBD1 (6 bases). The CDR3 is 15 amino acids. Germline loops: CDR1 SEHNR, CDR2 FQNEAQ (reference sequence). V lost 3 bases, J lost 1 base, and 10 bases lay in between. Full variable domain (rest looked up from reference TRBV7-9 and TRBJ2-1): DTGVSQNPRHKITKRGQNVTFRCDPISEHNRLYWYRQTLGQGPEFLTYFQNEAQLEKSRLLSDRFSAERPKGSFSTLEIQRTEQGDSAMYLCASSFSGVSYNEQFFGPGTRLTVL.

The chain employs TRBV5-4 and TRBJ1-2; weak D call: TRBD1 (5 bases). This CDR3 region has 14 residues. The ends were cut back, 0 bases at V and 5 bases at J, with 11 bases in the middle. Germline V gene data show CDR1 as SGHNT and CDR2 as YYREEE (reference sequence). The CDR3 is CASSLDRPAYGYTF. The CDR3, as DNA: TGTGCCAGCAGCTTGGACAGGCCCGCTTATGGCTACACCTTC.

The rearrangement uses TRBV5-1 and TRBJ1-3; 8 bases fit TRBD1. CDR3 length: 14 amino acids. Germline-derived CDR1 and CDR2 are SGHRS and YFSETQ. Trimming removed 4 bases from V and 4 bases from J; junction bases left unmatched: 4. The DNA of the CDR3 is TGCGCCAGCAGCCTGGACAGGGCGGGAAACACCATATATTTT. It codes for CASSLDRAGNTIYF.

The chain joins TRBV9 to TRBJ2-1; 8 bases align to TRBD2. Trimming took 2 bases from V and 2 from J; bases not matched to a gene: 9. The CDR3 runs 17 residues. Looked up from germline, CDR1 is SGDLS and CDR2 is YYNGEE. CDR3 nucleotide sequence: TGTGCCAGCAGCGTTGGTGTTAGCGGGGCCCCCTACAATGAGCAGTTCTTC. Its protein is CASSVGVSGAPYNEQFF.

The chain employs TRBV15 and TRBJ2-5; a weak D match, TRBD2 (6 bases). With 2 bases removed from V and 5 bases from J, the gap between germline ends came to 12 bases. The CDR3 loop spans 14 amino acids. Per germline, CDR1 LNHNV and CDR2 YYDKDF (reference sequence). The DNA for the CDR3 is TGTGCCACCAGCAGAAGGGACTTCCTGGAGACCCAGTACTTC. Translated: CATSRRDFLETQYF.

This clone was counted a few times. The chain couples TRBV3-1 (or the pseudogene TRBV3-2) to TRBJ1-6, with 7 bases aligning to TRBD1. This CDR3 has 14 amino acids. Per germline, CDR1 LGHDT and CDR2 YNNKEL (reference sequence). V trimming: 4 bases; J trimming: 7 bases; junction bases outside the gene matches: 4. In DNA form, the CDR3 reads TGTGCCAGCAGCCCAGGGGGTAAAAATTCACCCCTCCACTTT. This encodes CASSPGGKNSPLHF.

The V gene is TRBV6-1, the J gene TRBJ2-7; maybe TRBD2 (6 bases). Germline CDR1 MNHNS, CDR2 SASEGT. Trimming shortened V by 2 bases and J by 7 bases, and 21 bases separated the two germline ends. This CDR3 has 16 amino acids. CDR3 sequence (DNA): TGTGCCAGCAGTGAATCGTCCCCGGACATCGGAGGGGAGCAGTACTTC. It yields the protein CASSESSPDIGGEQYF.

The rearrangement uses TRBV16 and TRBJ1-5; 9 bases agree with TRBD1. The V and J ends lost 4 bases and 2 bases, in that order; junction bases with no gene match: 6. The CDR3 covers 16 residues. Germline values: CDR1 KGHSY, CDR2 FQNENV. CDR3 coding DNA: TGTGCCAGCAGCCTTTCGACAGGGGGGCGCAATCAGCCCCAGCATTTT. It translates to CASSLSTGGRNQPQHF.

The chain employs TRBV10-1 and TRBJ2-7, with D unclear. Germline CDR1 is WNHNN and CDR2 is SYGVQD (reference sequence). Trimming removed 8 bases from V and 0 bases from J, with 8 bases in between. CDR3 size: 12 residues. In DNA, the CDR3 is TGCGCCAGCGACTGCAGCTCCTACGAGCAGTACTTC. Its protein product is CASDCSSYEQYF.

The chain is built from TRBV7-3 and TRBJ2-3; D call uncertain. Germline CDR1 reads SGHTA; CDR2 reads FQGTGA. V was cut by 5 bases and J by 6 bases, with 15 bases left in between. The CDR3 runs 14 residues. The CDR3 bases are TGTGCCAGCAGCACCCGGGTCCTTGGGGATACGCAGTATTTT. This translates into CASSTRVLGDTQYF. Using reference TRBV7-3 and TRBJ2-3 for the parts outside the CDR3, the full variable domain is GAGVSQTPSNKVTEKGKYVELRCDPISGHTALYWYRQSLGQGPEFLIYFQGTGAADDSGLPNDRFFAVRPEGSVSTLKIQRTERGDSAVYLCASSTRVLGDTQYFGPGTRLTVL.

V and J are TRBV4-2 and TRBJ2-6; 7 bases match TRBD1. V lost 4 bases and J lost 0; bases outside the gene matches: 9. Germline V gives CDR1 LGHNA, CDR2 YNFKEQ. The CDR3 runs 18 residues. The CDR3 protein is CASSRSPGTVSGANVLTF. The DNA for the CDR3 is TGTGCCAGCAGCCGAAGTCCCGGGACAGTCTCTGGGGCCAACGTCCTGACTTTC.

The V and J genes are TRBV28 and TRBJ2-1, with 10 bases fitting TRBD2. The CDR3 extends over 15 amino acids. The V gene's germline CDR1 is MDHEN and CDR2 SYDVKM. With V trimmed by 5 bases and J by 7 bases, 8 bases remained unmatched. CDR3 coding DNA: TGTGCCAGCAGTCCGCCGGGACTAGCGACGAATGAGCAGTTCTTC. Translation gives CASSPPGLATNEQFF.

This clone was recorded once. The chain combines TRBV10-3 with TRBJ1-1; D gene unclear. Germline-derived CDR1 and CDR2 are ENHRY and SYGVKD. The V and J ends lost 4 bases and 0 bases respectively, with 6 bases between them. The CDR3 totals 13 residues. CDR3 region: CAISGELNTEAFF. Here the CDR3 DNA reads TGTGCCATCAGTGGTGAGTTGAACACTGAAGCTTTCTTT.

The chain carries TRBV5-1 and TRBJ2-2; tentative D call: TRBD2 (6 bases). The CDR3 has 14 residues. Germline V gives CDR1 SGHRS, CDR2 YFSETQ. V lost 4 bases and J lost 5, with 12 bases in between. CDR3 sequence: CASSGGTWTGELFF. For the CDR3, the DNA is TGCGCCAGCAGCGGAGGGACTTGGACCGGGGAGCTGTTTTTT.